These 20 T cell receptor beta chains share one sample of origin, sequenced in a study of blood T cell repertoires in COVID-19 (dated by TCRdb to about 2020). Library creation used the immunoSEQ multiplex PCR assay. TCRdb re-hosts the immuneACCESS table, in-frame sequences only. Its copies lack some clones; in the studies checked, an unresolved V gene accounts for under half of them, and the cause for the rest is not known. Across this sample there are roughly 150,000 clones, with 83% seen only once. In total, the top ten clones hold around 2% of the sample. The specimen sequenced was peripheral blood. These receptors came from a woman of 80 years or more with acute or convalescent COVID-19.

V is TRBV3-1 (or the pseudogene TRBV3-2) and J is TRBJ2-1, with D perhaps matching TRBD2 (6 bases). Germline CDR1 and CDR2: LGHDT and YNNKEL (reference sequence). Trimming took off 9 bases at V and 2 bases at J, with 11 bases between the two ends. This CDR3 spans 13 amino acids. The CDR3 reads CASARGTYNEQFF. CDR3 nucleotides: TGTGCCAGTGCTCGGGGGACCTACAATGAGCAGTTCTTC.

V usage is TRBV3-1 (or the pseudogene TRBV3-2) and J usage is TRBJ2-1, with TRBD1 matching over 9 bases. This CDR3 is 15 amino acids long. V lost 5 bases to trimming and J lost 3 bases; unmatched junction nucleotides: 5. The germline V gene has CDR1 LGHDT and CDR2 YNNKEL (reference sequence). This chain's CDR3 is CASSSRDRDYNEQFF. DNA of the CDR3: TGTGCCAGCAGCAGCCGGGACAGGGACTACAATGAGCAGTTCTTC.

V is TRBV11-1 and J is TRBJ2-1; 9 bases match TRBD1. Germline loops: CDR1 SGHAT, CDR2 FQDESV (reference sequence). The CDR3 extends over 13 amino acids. J was trimmed by 5 bases and V by 8 bases; bases with no gene match: 4. CDR3 bases: TGTGCCAGCGGACAGGGGTCGGACAATGAGCAGTTCTTC. As protein: CASGQGSDNEQFF.

The chain has TRBV6-5 and TRBJ1-1, with 9 bases fitting TRBD1. Germline lookup yields CDR1 MNHEY and CDR2 SVGAGI. The CDR3 totals 13 residues. With V trimmed by 6 bases and J by 11 bases, 10 bases remained unmatched. CDR3 protein: CASRYTGTGRAFF. Here the CDR3 DNA reads TGTGCCAGCAGGTATACCGGGACAGGGCGCGCTTTCTTT.

This clone was picked up a small number of times. The chain combines TRBV4-1 with TRBJ2-2, with a possible D match to TRBD1 (6 bases). Trimming took off 7 bases at V and 3 bases at J, with 12 bases between the two ends. This CDR3 contains 14 residues. Germline CDR1 is MGHRA and CDR2 is YSYEKL. The CDR3 coding sequence is TGCGCCAGCAAACGGGACATAGACACCGGGGAGCTGTTTTTT. Protein product: CASKRDIDTGELFF.

Of note for this clone: Within the sample, other DNA sequences also encode this same CDR3. This chain links TRBV6-5 with TRBJ1-5; no definite D call. Germline V lookup: CDR1 MNHEY, CDR2 SVGAGI. This CDR3 spans 13 amino acids. V lost 7 bases, J lost 4 bases, and 11 bases lay in between. This chain's CDR3 is CASTREGNQPQHF. The CDR3 DNA is TGTGCCAGCACCCGGGAGGGTAATCAGCCCCAGCATTTT.

The CDR3 DNA reads TGTGCCAGCAGGGGTCGACAGGTAGATAAAGAAAAACTGTTTTTT. It translates to CASRGRQVDKEKLFF. The chain recombines TRBV28 with TRBJ1-4; D is perhaps TRBD1 (6 bases). The germline V and J ends were trimmed by 6 bases and 8 bases, with 19 bases remaining between them. CDR1 MDHEN and CDR2 SYDVKM come from the germline V gene. The CDR3 length is 15 residues.

This sequence joins TRBV10-3 and TRBJ2-5, with TRBD1 as a possible D gene (5 bases). The CDR3 is 13 amino acids. The germline CDR1 and CDR2 sequences are ENHRY and SYGVKD. Trimming shortened V by 8 bases and J by 4 bases, and 14 bases separated the two germline ends. The chain's CDR3 is CAIGQGLGETQYF. In nucleotides, the CDR3 is TGTGCCATCGGTCAGGGTTTAGGAGAGACCCAGTACTTC.

The chain joins TRBV28 to TRBJ1-2; D ambiguous. CDR3 length: 11 residues. Trimming pared 4 bases from V and 5 bases from J, leaving 5 bases between. Germline CDR1 and CDR2: MDHEN and SYDVKM. This CDR3 is CASSSTYGYTF. The CDR3 DNA reads as TGTGCCAGCAGTTCCACATATGGCTACACCTTC.

This rearrangement joins TRBV6-5 to TRBJ2-5; the D gene is possibly TRBD1 (6 bases). Germline V CDR1 and CDR2: MNHEY, SVGAGI. The V and J ends lost 6 bases and 4 bases respectively, with 12 bases between them. The CDR3 has 13 amino acids. CDR3 residues: CASSIQGRETQYF. The CDR3 DNA reads as TGTGCCAGCAGCATACAGGGTCGAGAGACCCAGTACTTC.

The chain is built from TRBV5-5 and TRBJ2-1, with D possibly TRBD1 on 6 matching bases. Trimming removed 2 bases from V and 3 bases from J, with 9 bases in between. CDR1 SGHKS and CDR2 YYEKEE come from the germline V gene (reference sequence). This CDR3 comprises 14 residues. The CDR3 DNA follows: TGTGCCAGCAGCTTACAGGACAGCTACAATGAGCAGTTCTTC. It specifies CASSLQDSYNEQFF.

The rearrangement uses TRBV5-1 and TRBJ1-5; 9 nucleotides align to TRBD1. The J segment lost 3 bases and the V segment lost 3 bases, leaving 4 bases of the junction unmatched. CDR3 size: 15 residues. Germline V gene sequence: CDR1 SGHRS, CDR2 YFSETQ. This CDR3 is CASSSTGGPNQPQHF. The CDR3 bases are TGCGCCAGCAGCTCGACAGGGGGTCCCAATCAGCCCCAGCATTTT.

The J gene is TRBJ1-6, the V gene TRBV30, with unresolved D. CDR1 and CDR2 from the germline V gene are GTSNPN and SVGIG (reference sequence). Trimming cost V 3 bases and J 8 bases, with 11 bases left between them. This CDR3 spans 13 amino acids. CDR3 residues: CAWREDTYSPLHF. CDR3 DNA: TGTGCCTGGAGGGAGGATACGTATTCACCCCTCCACTTT.

The V and J genes are TRBV5-6 and TRBJ2-5, with 9 bases fitting TRBD2. Looked up from germline, CDR1 is SGHDT and CDR2 is YYEEEE. The length of the CDR3 is 15 residues. Trimming cost V 2 bases and J 1 base; bases outside gene matches: 3. CDR3 coding DNA: TGTGCCAGCAGCTTTATACTAGCGGGCCAAGAGACCCAGTACTTC. Translation: CASSFILAGQETQYF.

The chain carries TRBV5-1 and TRBJ1-3; TRBD1 might be the D (6 bases). Trimming left V 7 bases short and J 7 bases short, with 21 bases between. The CDR3 totals 15 residues. Germline CDR1 reads SGHRS; CDR2 reads YFSETQ. For the CDR3, the DNA is TGCGCCAGCTCGCAAGCCGGGACACCGGAGAACACCATATATTTT. It yields the protein CASSQAGTPENTIYF. Full variable domain (missing parts from reference TRBV5-1 and TRBJ1-3): KAGVTQTPRYLIKTRGQQVTLSCSPISGHRSVSWYQQTPGQGLQFLFEYFSETQRNKGNFPGRFSGRQFSNSRSEMNVSTLELGDSALYLCASSQAGTPENTIYFGEGSWLTVV.

The J gene is TRBJ2-5, the V gene TRBV2; 7 positions agree with TRBD1. CDR3 length: 14 residues. Germline-derived CDR1 and CDR2 are SNHLY and FYNNEI. Trimming removed 6 bases from V and 2 bases from J; junction bases left unmatched: 6. The CDR3: CASRTDRTQETQYF. The CDR3, as DNA: TGTGCCAGCAGAACGGACAGGACACAAGAGACCCAGTACTTC.

This clone was picked up one time. V gene TRBV20-1 combines with J gene TRBJ2-1; D might be TRBD1 (6 bases). Trimming shortened V by 5 bases and J by 5 bases, and 7 bases separated the two germline ends. Per the germline V gene, CDR1 is DFQATT and CDR2 is SNEGSKA (reference sequence). CDR3 length: 11 residues. The CDR3 reads CSAEGDNEQFF. The DNA of the CDR3 is TGCAGTGCTGAGGGGGACAATGAGCAGTTCTTC.

The chain employs TRBV11-2 and TRBJ2-1, with 8 bases aligning to TRBD2. V shed 5 bases, J shed 0 bases, and the junction held 6 bases outside the gene matches. The CDR3 consists of 16 residues. The germline V gene has CDR1 SGHAT and CDR2 FQNNGV. Here the CDR3 reads CASSLGGVLSYNEQFF. CDR3 in DNA: TGTGCCAGCAGCCTCGGGGGGGTCCTCTCCTACAATGAGCAGTTCTTC.

The CDR3 loop is CASSPGTTGWRGYTF. In DNA form, the CDR3 reads TGTGCCAGCAGCCCTGGGACGACAGGGTGGCGGGGCTACACCTTC. The gene calls are TRBV7-2 and TRBJ1-2; TRBD1 matches 7 bases. The CDR3 runs to 15 residues. V dropped 5 bases and J dropped 8; count of bases not matched to a gene: 14. The germline V gene has CDR1 SGHTA and CDR2 FQGNSA.

This clone was observed once. Here the CDR3 reads CASSSDRTSTDTQYF. DNA of the CDR3: TGTGCCAGCAGCTCGGACAGGACTAGCACAGATACGCAGTATTTT. V gene TRBV5-4 combines with J gene TRBJ2-3; TRBD1 agrees at 7 bases. The V gene's germline CDR1 is SGHNT and CDR2 YYREEE (reference sequence). Trimming at V came to 3 bases and at J to 0 bases, leaving 4 bases not matched to a gene. The CDR3 length is 15 residues.